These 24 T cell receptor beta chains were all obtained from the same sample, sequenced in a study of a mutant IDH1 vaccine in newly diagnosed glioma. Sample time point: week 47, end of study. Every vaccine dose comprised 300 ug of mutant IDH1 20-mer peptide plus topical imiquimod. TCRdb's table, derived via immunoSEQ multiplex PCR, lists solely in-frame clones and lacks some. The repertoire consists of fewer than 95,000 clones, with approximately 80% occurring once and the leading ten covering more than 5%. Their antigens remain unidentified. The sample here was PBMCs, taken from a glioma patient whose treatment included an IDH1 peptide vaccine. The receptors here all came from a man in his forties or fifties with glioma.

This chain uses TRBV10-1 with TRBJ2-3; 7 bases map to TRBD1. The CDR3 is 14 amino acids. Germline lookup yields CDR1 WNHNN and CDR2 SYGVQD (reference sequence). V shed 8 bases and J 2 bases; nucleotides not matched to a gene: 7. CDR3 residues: CASRLTGNTDTQYF. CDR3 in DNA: TGCGCCAGCCGTCTGACAGGGAACACAGATACGCAGTATTTT.

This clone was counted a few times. CDR3 in amino acids: CAWGSPGNQPQHF. The CDR3 DNA sequence: TGTGCCTGGGGGAGCCCGGGCAATCAGCCCCAGCATTTT. The rearrangement joins TRBV30 to TRBJ1-5; D gene unclear. V lost 5 bases and J 2 bases, leaving 10 bases between the germline ends. CDR3 length: 13 amino acids. CDR1 is GTSNPN and CDR2 is SVGIG in the germline V gene (reference sequence).

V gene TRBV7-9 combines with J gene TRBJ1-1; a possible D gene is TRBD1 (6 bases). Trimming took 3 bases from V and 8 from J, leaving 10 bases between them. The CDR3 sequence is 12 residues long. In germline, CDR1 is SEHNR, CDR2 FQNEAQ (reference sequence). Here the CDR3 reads CASSFPGTEAFF. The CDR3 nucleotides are TGTGCCAGCAGCTTCCCCGGGACAGAAGCTTTCTTT.

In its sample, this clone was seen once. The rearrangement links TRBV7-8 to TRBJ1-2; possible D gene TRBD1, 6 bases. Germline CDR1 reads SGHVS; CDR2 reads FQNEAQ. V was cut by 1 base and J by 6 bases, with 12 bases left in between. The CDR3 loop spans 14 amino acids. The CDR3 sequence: CASSLGGARNGYTF. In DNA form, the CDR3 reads TGTGCCAGCAGCTTAGGGGGGGCGCGAAATGGCTACACCTTC.

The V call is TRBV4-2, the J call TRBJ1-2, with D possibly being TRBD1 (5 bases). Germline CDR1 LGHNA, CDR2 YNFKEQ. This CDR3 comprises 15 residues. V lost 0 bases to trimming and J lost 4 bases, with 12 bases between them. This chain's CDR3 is CASSQEEGLVYGYTF. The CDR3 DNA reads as TGTGCCAGCAGCCAAGAGGAGGGGTTGGTCTATGGCTACACCTTC.

For the CDR3, the DNA is TGTGCCAGTAGTATAGCGGGCAGCTCAACCTACGAGCAGTACTTC. Protein: CASSIAGSSTYEQYF. The V gene is TRBV19, the J gene TRBJ2-7; D uncertain. This CDR3 comprises 15 residues. Germline CDR1 is LNHDA and CDR2 is SQIVND (reference sequence). V was cut by 1 base and J by 2 bases, with 12 bases left in between.

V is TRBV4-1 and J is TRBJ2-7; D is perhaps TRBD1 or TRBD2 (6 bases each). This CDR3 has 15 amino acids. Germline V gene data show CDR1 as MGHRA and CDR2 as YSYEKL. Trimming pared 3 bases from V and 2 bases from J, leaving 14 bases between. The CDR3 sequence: CASSQSPGAPYEQYF. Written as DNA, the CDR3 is TGCGCCAGCAGCCAGTCCCCGGGGGCCCCCTACGAGCAGTACTTC.

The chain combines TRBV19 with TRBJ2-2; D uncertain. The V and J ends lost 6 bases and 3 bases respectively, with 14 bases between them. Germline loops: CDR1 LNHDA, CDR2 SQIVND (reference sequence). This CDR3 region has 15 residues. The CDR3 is CASRTGQIDTGELFF. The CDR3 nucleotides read TGTGCCAGTAGGACGGGCCAGATTGACACCGGGGAGCTGTTTTTT. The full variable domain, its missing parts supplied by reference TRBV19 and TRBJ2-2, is DGGITQSPKYLFRKEGQNVTLSCEQNLNHDAMYWYRQDPGQGLRLIYYSQIVNDFQKGDIAEGYSVSREKKESFPLTVTSAQKNPTAFYLCASRTGQIDTGELFFGEGSRLTVL.

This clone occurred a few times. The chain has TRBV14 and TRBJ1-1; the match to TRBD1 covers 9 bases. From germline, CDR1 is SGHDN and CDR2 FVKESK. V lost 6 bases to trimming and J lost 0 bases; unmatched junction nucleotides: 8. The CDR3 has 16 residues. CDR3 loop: CASRVGQGLVNTEAFF. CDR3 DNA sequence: TGTGCCAGCAGGGTGGGACAGGGTCTTGTGAACACTGAAGCTTTCTTT.

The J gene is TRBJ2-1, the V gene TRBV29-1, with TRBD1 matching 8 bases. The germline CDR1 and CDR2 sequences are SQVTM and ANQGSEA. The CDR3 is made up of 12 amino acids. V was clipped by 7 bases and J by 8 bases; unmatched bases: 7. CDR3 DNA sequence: TGCAGCGCCGGACAGGGCCGGCATGAGCAGTTCTTC. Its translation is CSAGQGRHEQFF.

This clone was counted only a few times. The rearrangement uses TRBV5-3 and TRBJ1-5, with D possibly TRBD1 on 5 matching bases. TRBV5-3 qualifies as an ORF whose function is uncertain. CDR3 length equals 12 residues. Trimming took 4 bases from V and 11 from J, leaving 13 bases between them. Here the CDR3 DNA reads TGTGCCAGAAGCCCCCCCCGAGGGGCCCAGCATTTT. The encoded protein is CARSPPRGAQHF.

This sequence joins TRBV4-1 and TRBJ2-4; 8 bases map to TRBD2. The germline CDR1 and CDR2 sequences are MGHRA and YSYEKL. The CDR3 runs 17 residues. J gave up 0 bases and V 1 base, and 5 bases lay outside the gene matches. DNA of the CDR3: TGCGCCAGCAGCCAAGCGAGCGGGGGAGTAGCCAAAAACATTCAGTACTTC. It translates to CASSQASGGVAKNIQYF.

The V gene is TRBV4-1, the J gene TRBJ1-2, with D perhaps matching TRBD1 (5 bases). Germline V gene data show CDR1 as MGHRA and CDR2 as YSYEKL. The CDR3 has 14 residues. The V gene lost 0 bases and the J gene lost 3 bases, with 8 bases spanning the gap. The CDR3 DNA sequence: TGCGCCAGCAGCCAAGACAGGGAGGACTATGGCTACACCTTC. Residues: CASSQDREDYGYTF.

CDR3: CASSPTGAGNSPLHF. In DNA, the CDR3 is TGTGCCAGCAGCCCGACAGGGGCCGGTAATTCACCCCTCCACTTT. The chain recombines TRBV7-9 with TRBJ1-6; 8 nucleotides align to TRBD1. CDR1 and CDR2 (germline): SEHNR, FQNEAQ (reference sequence). The V segment lost 5 bases and the J segment 6 bases; nucleotides outside the gene matches: 6. The CDR3 totals 15 residues.

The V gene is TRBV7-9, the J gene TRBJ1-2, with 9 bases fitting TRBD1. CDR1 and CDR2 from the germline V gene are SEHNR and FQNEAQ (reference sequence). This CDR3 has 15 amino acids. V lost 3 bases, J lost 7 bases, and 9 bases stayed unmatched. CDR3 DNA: TGTGCCAGCAGCTTGGGACAGGGCTCTTGGGGTGGCTACACCTTC. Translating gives CASSLGQGSWGGYTF.

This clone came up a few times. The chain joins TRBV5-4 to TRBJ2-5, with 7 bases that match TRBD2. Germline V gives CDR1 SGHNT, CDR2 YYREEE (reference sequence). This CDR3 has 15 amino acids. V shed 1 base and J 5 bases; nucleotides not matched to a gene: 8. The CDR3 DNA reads TGTGCCAGCAGCTTGCCGGGCGGGGGTGGCGAGACCCAGTACTTC. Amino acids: CASSLPGGGGETQYF. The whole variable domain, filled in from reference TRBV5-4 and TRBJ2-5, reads ETGVTQSPTHLIKTRGQQVTLRCSSQSGHNTVSWYQQALGQGPQFIFQYYREEENGRGNFPPRFSGLQFPNYSSELNVNALELDDSALYLCASSLPGGGGETQYFGPGTRLLVL.

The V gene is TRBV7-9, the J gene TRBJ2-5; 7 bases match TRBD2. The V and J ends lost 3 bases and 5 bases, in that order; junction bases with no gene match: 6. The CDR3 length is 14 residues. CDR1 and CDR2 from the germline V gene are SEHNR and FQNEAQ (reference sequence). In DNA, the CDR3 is TGTGCCAGCAGCTTGAAGGGAGGGTTGGAGACCCAGTACTTC. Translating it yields CASSLKGGLETQYF.

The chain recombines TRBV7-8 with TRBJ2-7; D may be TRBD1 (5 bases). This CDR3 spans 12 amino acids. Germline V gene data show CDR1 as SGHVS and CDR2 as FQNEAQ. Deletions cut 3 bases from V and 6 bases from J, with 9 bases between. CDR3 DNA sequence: TGTGCCAGCAGCTTCGACAGAGGCGAGCAGTACTTC. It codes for CASSFDRGEQYF.

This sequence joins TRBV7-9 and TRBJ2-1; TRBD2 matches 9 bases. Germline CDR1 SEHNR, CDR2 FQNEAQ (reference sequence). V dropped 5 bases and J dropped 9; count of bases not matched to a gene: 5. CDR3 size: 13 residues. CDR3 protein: CASSPGTSSEQFF. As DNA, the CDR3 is TGTGCCAGCAGCCCCGGGACTAGCAGTGAGCAGTTCTTC.

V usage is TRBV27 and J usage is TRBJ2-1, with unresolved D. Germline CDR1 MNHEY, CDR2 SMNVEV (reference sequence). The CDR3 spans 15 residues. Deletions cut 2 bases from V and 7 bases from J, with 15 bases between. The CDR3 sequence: CASSLREFSVNEQFF. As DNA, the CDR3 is TGTGCCAGCAGTTTAAGGGAATTCTCGGTGAATGAGCAGTTCTTC.

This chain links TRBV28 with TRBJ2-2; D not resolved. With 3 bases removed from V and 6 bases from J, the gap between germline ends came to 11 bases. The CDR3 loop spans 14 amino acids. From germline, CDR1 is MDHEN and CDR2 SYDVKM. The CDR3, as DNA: TGTGCCAGCAGTTTTCGGTCCGCCTCCGGGGAGCTGTTTTTT. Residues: CASSFRSASGELFF.

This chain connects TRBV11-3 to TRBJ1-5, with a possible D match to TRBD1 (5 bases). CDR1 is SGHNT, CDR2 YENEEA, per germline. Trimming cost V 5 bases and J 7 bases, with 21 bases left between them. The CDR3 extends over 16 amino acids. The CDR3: CASSPKMGQTDQPQHF. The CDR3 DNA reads TGTGCCAGCAGCCCCAAGATGGGCCAGACAGACCAGCCCCAGCATTTT.

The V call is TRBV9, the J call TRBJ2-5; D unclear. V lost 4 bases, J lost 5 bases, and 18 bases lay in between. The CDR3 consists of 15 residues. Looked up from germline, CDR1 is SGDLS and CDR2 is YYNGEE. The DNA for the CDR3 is TGTGCCAGCAGCCCGACAAGTGTAGGAAGCGAGACCCAGTACTTC. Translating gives CASSPTSVGSETQYF.

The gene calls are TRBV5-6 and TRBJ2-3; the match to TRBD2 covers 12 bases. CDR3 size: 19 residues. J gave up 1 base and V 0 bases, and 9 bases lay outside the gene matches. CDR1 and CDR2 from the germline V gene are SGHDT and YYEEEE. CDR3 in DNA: TGTGCCAGCAGCTTGGTTTCTCTAAGACTAGCGGGAGGCACAGATACGCAGTATTTT. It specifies CASSLVSLRLAGGTDTQYF.